A selection of T cell receptor beta chains follows, all from one sample in a study of blood T cell dynamics during melanoma immunotherapy. The assay was immunoSEQ multiplex PCR, and TCRdb's table has in-frame clones only and misses some. The repertoire holds around 13,000 clones, with under 95% as singletons. The specimen was effector memory CD8+ T cells from blood, collected from a patient treated with checkpoint blockade. The receptors stem from a human donor with melanoma. Both conserved end residues are part of each CDR3. A D gene is named only where the DNA matches it firmly. For some rows the clone size is stated as once, few or many, or as a class when expanded; others skip it.

V gene,J gene,D gene,clone size,CDR3 DNA,CDR3 protein
TRBV19,TRBJ2-7,NA,NA,TGTGCCAGTAGCCAAGACACCTACGAGCAGTACTTC,CASSQDTYEQYF
TRBV2,TRBJ2-7,NA,few,TGTGCCAGCAGTCCGATATCCGAGCAGTACTTC,CASSPISEQYF
TRBV12-2,TRBJ1-1,NA,NA,TGTGCAAGTCGCTTACAGCCCTTTCTAGGGACAGGGGGTCCTTATGAAGCTTTCTTT,CASRLQPFLGTGGPYEAFF
TRBV25-1,TRBJ2-2,TRBD1,once,TGTGCCAGCAGTGATGGACAGGCGGAGGAGCTGTTTTTT,CASSDGQAEELFF
TRBV27,TRBJ2-7,TRBD1,once,TGTGCCAGCAGTTTAGCGACAGGGGACGAGCAGTACTTC,CASSLATGDEQYF
TRBV7-7,TRBJ2-7,NA,NA,TGTGCTAGCAGCTTAGGGCGAGACTACGAGCAGTACTTC,CASSLGRDYEQYF
TRBV9,TRBJ1-2,NA,few,TGTGCCAGCAGCGTAGGCGCAGGCCCTCTCTTCGGCTACACCTTC,CASSVGAGPLFGYTF
TRBV9,TRBJ2-7,NA,NA,TGTGCCAGCAGCGTAGGGTGGGAAATGAACTACGAGCAGTACTTC,CASSVGWEMNYEQYF
TRBV11-2,TRBJ2-5,NA,once,TGTGCCAGCAGCCCAGGGGAGACCCAGTACTTC,CASSPGETQYF
TRBV19,TRBJ1-2,TRBD1,NA,TGTGCCAGTAGTACGACAGGGTCCGGCTACACCTTC,CASSTTGSGYTF
TRBV19,TRBJ2-1,NA,NA,TGTGCCAGTACTCCGGGGTTCAATGAGCAGTTCTTC,CASTPGFNEQFF
TRBV27,TRBJ2-7,TRBD2,NA,TGTGCCAGCAAGACTAGCGGCTACGAGCAGTACTTC,CASKTSGYEQYF
TRBV5-1,TRBJ1-2,TRBD1,NA,TGCGCCAGCAGCTTGTCTACAGGGGGGAACTATGGCTACACCTTC,CASSLSTGGNYGYTF
TRBV4-3,TRBJ2-5,TRBD2,NA,TGCGCCAGCAGCCCAGGGCGAGCGGGAGGACGGGAGACCCAGTACTTC,CASSPGRAGGRETQYF
TRBV6-5,TRBJ1-1,TRBD1,NA,TGTGCCAGCAGTTCCTACAGGGGGCGCGACACTGAAGCTTTCTTT,CASSSYRGRDTEAFF
TRBV18,TRBJ2-7,NA,NA,TGTGCCAGCTCACCACGGGACAAGTACTACGAGCAGTACTTC,CASSPRDKYYEQYF
TRBV5-1,TRBJ2-1,NA,NA,TGCGCCAGCAGCTGGAGAGGTGGCAATGAGCAGTTCTTC,CASSWRGGNEQFF
TRBV4-3,TRBJ1-5,NA,NA,TGCGCCAGCAGCCAAGGATGGGGAGGTCAGCCCCAGCATTTT,CASSQGWGGQPQHF
TRBV6-4,TRBJ2-2,NA,once,TGTGCCACAAGGGGCGACACCGGGGAGCTGTTTTTT,CATRGDTGELFF
TRBV4-3,TRBJ2-7,TRBD1,NA,TGCGCCAGCAGCCAACTTTGGACAGGGCCCTACGAGCAGTACTTC,CASSQLWTGPYEQYF
TRBV27,TRBJ2-4,TRBD1,few,TGTGCCAGCAGTTTATCAGGGGGCGCATACATTCAGTACTTC,CASSLSGGAYIQYF
TRBV27,TRBJ1-2,NA,NA,TGTGCCAGCAGCCCCACCCGCGGTTATGGCTACACCTTC,CASSPTRGYGYTF
TRBV6-1,TRBJ1-5,TRBD1,once,TGTGCCAGCAGTGAAGCGGGGACAGCGAATCAGCCCCAGCATTTT,CASSEAGTANQPQHF
TRBV7-9,TRBJ1-4,NA,once,TGTGCCAGCACCCGGGACACCGATGAAAAACTGTTTTTT,CASTRDTDEKLFF
TRBV27,TRBJ2-7,TRBD1,NA,TGTGCCAGCAGTTTATTCGCCGCAGGACAGGGCCTCTCCTACGAGCAGTACTTC,CASSLFAAGQGLSYEQYF
TRBV4-1,TRBJ1-3,NA,NA,TGCGCCAGCAGCCAAGGGGTCTTCGCACTCTCTGGAAACACCATATATTTT,CASSQGVFALSGNTIYF
TRBV19,TRBJ1-2,NA,few,TGTGCCAGTAGTACGAGGGTAGGCTACACCTTC,CASSTRVGYTF
TRBV20-1,TRBJ1-1,NA,NA,TGCAGTGCCCAGGAACTCACTGAAGCTTTCTTT,CSAQELTEAFF
TRBV29-1,TRBJ2-4,TRBD2,NA,TGCAGCGTTGCCGGGACTAGCGGGAGTAACATTCAGTACTTC,CSVAGTSGSNIQYF
TRBV19,TRBJ1-1,NA,NA,TGTGCCAGTAGTATCATGGGGAACACTGAAGCTTTCTTT,CASSIMGNTEAFF
TRBV4-3,TRBJ2-1,NA,NA,TGCGCCAGCAGCCACTATGTGGGAGGCGGCAATGAGCAGTTCTTC,CASSHYVGGGNEQFF
TRBV13,TRBJ1-1,NA,once,TGTGCCAGCAGCTTAGACGGACAATCGAACACTGAAGCTTTCTTT,CASSLDGQSNTEAFF
TRBV5-1,TRBJ1-6,NA,NA,TGCGCCAGCAGACAAGGACAGCCGAGCTCCTATAATTCACCCCTCCACTTT,CASRQGQPSSYNSPLHF